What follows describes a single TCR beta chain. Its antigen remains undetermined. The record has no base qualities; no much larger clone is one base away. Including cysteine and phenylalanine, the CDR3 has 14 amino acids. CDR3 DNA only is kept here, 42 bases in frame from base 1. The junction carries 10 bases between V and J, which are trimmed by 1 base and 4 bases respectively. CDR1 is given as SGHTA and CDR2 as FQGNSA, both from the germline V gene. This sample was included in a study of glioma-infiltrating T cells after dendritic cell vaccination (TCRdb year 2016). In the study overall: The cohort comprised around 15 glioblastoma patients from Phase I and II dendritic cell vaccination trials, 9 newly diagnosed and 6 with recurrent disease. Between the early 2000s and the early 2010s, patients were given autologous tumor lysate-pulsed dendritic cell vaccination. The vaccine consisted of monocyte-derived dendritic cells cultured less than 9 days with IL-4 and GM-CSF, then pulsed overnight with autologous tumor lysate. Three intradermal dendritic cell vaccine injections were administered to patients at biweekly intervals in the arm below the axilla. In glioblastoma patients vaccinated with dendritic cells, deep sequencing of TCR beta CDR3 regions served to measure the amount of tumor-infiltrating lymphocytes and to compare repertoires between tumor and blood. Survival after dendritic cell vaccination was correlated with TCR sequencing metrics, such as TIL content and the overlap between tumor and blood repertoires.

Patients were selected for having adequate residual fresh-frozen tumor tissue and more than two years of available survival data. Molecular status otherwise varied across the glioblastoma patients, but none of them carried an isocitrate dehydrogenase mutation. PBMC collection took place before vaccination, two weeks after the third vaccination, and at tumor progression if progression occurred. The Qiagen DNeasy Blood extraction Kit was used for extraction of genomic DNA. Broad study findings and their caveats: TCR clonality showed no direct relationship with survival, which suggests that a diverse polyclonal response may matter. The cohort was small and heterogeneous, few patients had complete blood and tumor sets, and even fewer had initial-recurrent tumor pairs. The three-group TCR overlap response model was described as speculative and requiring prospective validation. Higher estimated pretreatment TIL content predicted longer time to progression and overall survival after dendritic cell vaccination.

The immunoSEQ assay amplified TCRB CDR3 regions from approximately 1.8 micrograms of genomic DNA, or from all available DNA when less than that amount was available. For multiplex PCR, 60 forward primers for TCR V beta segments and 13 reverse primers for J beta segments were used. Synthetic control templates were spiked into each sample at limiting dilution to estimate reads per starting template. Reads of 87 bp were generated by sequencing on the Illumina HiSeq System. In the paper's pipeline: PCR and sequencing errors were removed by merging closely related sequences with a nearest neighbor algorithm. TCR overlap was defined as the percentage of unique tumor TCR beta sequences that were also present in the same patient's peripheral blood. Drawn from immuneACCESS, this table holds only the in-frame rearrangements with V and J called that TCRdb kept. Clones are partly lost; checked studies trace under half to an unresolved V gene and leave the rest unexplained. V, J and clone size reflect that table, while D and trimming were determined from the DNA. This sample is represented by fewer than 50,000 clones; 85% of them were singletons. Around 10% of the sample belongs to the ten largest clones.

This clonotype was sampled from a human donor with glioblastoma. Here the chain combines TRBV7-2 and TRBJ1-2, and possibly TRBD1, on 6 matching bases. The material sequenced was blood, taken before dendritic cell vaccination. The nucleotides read TGTGCCAGCAGCTTAGGACAGGTGGGCTATGGCTACACCTTC. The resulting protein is CASSLGQVGYGYTF.